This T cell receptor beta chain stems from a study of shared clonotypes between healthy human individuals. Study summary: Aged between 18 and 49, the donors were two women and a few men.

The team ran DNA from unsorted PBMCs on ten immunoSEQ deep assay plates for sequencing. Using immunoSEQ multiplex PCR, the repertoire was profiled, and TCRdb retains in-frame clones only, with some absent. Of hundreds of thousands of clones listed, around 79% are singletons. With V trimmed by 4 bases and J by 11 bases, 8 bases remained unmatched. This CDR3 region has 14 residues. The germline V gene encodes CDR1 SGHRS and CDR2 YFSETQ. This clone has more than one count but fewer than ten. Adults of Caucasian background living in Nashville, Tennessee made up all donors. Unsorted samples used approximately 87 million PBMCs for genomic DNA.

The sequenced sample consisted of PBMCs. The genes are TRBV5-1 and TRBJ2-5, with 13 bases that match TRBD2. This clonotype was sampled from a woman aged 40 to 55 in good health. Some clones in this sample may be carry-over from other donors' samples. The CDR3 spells CASSTSGRAREQYF. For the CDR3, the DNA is TGCGCCAGCAGCACTAGCGGGAGGGCCAGGGAGCAGTACTTC.